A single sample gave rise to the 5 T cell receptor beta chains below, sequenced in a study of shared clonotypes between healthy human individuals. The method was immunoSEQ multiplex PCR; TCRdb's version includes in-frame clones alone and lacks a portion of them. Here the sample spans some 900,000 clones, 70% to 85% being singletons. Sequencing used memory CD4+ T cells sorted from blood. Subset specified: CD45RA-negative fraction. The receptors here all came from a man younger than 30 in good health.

This CDR3 reads CASSLGGVGAETQYF. CDR3 bases: TGTGCCAGCAGCTTGGGAGGGGTTGGTGCGGAGACCCAGTACTTC. The V gene is TRBV5-8, the J gene TRBJ2-5, with D perhaps given as TRBD1 or TRBD2 (5 bases each). V lost 0 bases and J lost 5, with 14 bases in between. The CDR3 runs 15 residues. Germline V lookup: CDR1 SGHTS, CDR2 YDEGEE. The full variable domain, its missing parts supplied by reference TRBV5-8 and TRBJ2-5, is EAGVTQSPTHLIKTRGQQATLRCSPISGHTSVYWYQQALGLGLQFLLWYDEGEERNRGNFPPRFSGRQFPNYSSELNVNALELEDSALYLCASSLGGVGAETQYFGPGTRLLVL.

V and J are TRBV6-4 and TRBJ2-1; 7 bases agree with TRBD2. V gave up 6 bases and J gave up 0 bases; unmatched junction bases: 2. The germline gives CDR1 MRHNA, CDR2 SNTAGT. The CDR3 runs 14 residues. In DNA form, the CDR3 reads TGTGCCAGCAGCGGCGGGGGCTCCTACAATGAGCAGTTCTTC. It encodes CASSGGGSYNEQFF.

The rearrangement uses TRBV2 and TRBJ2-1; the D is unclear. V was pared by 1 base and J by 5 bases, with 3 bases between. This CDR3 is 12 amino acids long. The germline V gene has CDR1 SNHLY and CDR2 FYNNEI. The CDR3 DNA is TGTGCCAGCAGTGAAGATGACAATGAGCAGTTCTTC. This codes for CASSEDDNEQFF.

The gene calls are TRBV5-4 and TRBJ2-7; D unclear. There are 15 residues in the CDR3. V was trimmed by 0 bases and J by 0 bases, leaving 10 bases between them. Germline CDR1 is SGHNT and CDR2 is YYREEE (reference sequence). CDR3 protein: CASSLDSSVSYEQYF. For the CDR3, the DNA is TGTGCCAGCAGCTTGGACTCCTCCGTCTCCTACGAGCAGTACTTC.

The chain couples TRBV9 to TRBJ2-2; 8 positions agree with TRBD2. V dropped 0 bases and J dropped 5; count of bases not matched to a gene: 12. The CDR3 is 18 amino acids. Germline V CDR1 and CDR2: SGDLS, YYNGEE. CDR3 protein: CASSVDAGGPLKTGELFF. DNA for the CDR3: TGTGCCAGCAGCGTAGACGCGGGAGGCCCTTTAAAGACCGGGGAGCTGTTTTTT.